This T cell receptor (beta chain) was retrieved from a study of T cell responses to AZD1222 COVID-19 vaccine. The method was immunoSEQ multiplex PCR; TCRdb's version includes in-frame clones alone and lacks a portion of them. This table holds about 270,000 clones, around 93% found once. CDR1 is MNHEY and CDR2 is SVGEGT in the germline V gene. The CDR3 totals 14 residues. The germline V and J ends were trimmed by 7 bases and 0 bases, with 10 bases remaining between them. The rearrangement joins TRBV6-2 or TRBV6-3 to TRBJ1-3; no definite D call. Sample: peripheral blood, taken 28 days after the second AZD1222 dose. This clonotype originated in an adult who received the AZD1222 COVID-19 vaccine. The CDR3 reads CASNPNYSGNTIYF. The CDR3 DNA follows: TGTGCCAGCAACCCGAACTACTCTGGAAACACCATATATTTT.